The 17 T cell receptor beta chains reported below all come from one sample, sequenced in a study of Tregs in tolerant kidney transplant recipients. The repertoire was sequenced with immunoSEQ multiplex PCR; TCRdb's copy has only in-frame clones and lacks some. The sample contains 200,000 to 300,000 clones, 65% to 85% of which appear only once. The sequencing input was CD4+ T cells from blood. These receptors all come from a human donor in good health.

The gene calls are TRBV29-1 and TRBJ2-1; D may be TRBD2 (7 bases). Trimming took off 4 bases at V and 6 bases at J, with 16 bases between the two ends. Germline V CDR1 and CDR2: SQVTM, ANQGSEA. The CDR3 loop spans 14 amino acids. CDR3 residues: CSVGGGGIGNEQFF. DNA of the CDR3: TGCAGCGTTGGAGGGGGGGGTATTGGCAATGAGCAGTTCTTC.

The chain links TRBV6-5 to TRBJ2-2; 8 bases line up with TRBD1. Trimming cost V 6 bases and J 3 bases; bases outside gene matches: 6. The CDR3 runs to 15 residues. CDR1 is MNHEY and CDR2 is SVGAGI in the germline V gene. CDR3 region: CASRPDRGYTGELFF. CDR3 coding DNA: TGTGCCAGCAGACCCGACAGGGGATACACCGGGGAGCTGTTTTTT.

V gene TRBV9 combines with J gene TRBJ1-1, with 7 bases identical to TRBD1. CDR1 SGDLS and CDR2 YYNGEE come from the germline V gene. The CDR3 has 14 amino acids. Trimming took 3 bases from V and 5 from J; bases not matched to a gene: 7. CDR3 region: CASSGQGKGTEAFF. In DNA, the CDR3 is TGTGCCAGCAGCGGACAGGGTAAAGGGACTGAAGCTTTCTTT.

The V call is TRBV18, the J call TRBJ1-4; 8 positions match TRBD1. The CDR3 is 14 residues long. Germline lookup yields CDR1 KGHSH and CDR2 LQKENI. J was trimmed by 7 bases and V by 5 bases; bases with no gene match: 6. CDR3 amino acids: CASSRTGPSEKLFF. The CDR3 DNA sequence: TGTGCCAGCTCAAGGACAGGGCCTTCTGAAAAACTGTTTTTT.

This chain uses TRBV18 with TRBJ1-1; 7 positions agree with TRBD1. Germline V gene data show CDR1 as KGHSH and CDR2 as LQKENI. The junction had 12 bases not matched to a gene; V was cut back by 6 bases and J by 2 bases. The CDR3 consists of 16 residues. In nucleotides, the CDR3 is TGTGCCAGCTCGGAATATGCCGGGACAGTAAACACTGAAGCTTTCTTT. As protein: CASSEYAGTVNTEAFF.

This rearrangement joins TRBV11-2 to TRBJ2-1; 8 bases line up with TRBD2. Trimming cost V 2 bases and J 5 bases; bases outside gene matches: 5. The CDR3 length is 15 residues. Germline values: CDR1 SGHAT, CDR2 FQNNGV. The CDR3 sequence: CASSLIRGGNNEQFF. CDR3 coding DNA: TGTGCCAGCAGCTTAATACGGGGGGGGAACAATGAGCAGTTCTTC.

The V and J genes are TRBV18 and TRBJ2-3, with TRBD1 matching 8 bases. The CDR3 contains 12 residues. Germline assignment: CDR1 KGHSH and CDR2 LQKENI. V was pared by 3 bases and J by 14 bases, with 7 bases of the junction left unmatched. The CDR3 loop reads CASSPGQGSWYF. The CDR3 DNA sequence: TGTGCCAGCTCACCCGGACAGGGCTCCTGGTATTTT.

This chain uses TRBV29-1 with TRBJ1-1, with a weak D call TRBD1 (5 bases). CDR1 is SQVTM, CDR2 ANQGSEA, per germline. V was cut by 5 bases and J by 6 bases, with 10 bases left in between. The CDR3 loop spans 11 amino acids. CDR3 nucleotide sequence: TGCAGCGTTACGAGGGACGCTGAAGCTTTCTTT. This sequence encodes CSVTRDAEAFF.

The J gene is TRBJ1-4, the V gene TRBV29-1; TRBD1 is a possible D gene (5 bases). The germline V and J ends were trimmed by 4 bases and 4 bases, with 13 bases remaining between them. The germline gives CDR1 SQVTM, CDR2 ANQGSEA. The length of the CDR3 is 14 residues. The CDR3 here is CSVGETGVNEKLFF. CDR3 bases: TGCAGCGTTGGGGAAACAGGCGTTAATGAAAAACTGTTTTTT.

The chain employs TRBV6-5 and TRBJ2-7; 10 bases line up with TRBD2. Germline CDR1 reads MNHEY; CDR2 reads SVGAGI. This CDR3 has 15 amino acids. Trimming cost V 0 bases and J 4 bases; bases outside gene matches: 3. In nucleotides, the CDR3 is TGTGCCAGCAGTTACTCAGCTAGCGGGAGATACGAGCAGTACTTC. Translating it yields CASSYSASGRYEQYF.

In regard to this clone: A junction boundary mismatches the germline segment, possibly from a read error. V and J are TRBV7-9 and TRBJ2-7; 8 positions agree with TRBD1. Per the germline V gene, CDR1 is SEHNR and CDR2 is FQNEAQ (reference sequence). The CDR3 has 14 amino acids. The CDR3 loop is CASSLTGGYHERYF. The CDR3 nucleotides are TGTGCCAGCAGCTTAACAGGGGGTTACCACGAGCGGTACTTC. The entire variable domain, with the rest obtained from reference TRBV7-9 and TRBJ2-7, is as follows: DTGVSQNPRHKITKRGQNVTFRCDPISEHNRLYWYRQTLGQGPEFLTYFQNEAQLEKSRLLSDRFSAERPKGSFSTLEIQRTEQGDSAMYLCASSLTGGYHERYFGPGTRLTVT.

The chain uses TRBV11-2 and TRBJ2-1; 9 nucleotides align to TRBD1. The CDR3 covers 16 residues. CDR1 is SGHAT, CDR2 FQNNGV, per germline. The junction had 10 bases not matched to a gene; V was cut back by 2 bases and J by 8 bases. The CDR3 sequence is CASSLIPGTGRYEQFF. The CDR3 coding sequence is TGTGCCAGCAGCTTAATTCCCGGGACAGGGAGATATGAGCAGTTCTTC.

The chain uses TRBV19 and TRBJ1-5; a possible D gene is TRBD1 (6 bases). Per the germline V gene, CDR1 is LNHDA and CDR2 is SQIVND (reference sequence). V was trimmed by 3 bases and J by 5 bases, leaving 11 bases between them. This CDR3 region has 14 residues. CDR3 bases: TGTGCCAGTAGTATGCAACAGGGACATCAGCCCCAGCATTTT. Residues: CASSMQQGHQPQHF.

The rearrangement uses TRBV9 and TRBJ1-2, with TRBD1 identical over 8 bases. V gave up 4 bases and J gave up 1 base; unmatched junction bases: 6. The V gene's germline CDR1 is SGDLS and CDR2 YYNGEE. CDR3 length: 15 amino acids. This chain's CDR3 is CASSPGTGNNYGYTF. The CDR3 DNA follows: TGTGCCAGCAGCCCCGGGACAGGCAATAACTATGGCTACACCTTC.

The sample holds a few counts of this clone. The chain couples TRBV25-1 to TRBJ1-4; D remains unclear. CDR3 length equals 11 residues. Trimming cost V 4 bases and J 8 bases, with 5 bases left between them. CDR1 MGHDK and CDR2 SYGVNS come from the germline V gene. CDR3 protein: CASSVEEKLFF. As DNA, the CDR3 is TGTGCCAGCAGTGTAGAGGAAAAACTGTTTTTT.

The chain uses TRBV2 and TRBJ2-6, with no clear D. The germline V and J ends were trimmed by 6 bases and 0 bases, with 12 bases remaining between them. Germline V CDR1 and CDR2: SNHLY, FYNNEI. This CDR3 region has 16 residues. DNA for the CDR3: TGTGCCAGCAGATGGGTGGAGTCCTCTGGGGCCAACGTCCTGACTTTC. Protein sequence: CASRWVESSGANVLTF.

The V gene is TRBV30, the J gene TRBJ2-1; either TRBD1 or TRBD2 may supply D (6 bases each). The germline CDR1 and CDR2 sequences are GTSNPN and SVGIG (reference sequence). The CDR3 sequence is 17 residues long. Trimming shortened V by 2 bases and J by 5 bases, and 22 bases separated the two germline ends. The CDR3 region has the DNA TGTGCCTGGAGTCCCGCGCGACGGGGGCGCGCCCACAATGAGCAGTTCTTC. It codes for CAWSPARRGRAHNEQFF.